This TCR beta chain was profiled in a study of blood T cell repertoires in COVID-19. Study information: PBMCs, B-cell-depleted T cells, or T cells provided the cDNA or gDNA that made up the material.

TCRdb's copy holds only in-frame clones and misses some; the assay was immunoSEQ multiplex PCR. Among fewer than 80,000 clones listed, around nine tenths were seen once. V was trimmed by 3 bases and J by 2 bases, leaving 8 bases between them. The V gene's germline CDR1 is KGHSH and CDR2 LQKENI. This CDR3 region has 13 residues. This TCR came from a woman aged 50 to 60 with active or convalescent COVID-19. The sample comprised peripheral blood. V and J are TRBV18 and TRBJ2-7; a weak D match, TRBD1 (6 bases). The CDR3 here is CASSPRQAYEQYF. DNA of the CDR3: TGTGCCAGCTCACCCCGACAGGCCTACGAGCAGTACTTC. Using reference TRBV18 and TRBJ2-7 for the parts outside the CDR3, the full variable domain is NAGVMQNPRHLVRRRGQEARLRCSPMKGHSHVYWYRQLPEEGLKFMVYLQKENIIDESGMPKERFSAEFPKEGPSILRIQQVVRGDSAAYFCASSPRQAYEQYFGPGTRLTVT.